This passage covers 9 T cell receptor beta chains from one sample sequenced in a study of Ad26.COV2.S vaccination and SARS-CoV-2 variants. The treatment is: some 19 received Ad26.COV2.S at low or high dose, single or two shots; about 5 received placebo; per-sample allocation not given. Sample collection was performed on day 63 after the first vaccine or placebo injection. Profiled with immunoSEQ multiplex PCR; TCRdb holds only in-frame clones, not every one. Here the sample spans 300,000 to 400,000 clones, 90% being singletons. This material consisted of peripheral blood, taken in a trial of Ad26.COV2.S vaccine versus placebo. The receptors here all came from a person between 18 and 60 years old who received the Ad26.COV2.S COVID-19 vaccine or a placebo.

This clone was recorded only once. This chain joins TRBV6-2 or TRBV6-3 and TRBJ1-1; D remains ambiguous. Trimming removed 2 bases from V and 5 bases from J, with 12 bases in between. Germline lookup yields CDR1 MNHEY and CDR2 SVGEGT. The CDR3 spans 14 residues. The CDR3 loop reads CASSYTLSGTEAFF. DNA for the CDR3: TGTGCCAGCAGTTACACGTTATCGGGGACTGAAGCTTTCTTT.

V is TRBV5-1 and J is TRBJ2-5; D not resolved. CDR1 is SGHRS and CDR2 is YFSETQ in the germline V gene. The CDR3 contains 14 residues. The V end lost 1 base, the J end lost 1 base, and 8 bases lay between the germline ends. CDR3 protein: CASSLQTGQETQYF. CDR3 in DNA: TGCGCCAGCAGCTTGCAGACTGGCCAAGAGACCCAGTACTTC.

This chain links TRBV29-1 with TRBJ1-1; TRBD1 might be the D (5 bases). The CDR3 runs to 12 residues. Looked up from germline, CDR1 is SQVTM and CDR2 is ANQGSEA. Trimming cost V 7 bases and J 6 bases, with 15 bases left between them. CDR3 sequence (DNA): TGCAGCGCTGGGGGGTTGTCCGCTGAAGCTTTCTTT. This gives the protein CSAGGLSAEAFF.

The V gene is TRBV5-4, the J gene TRBJ1-3; D might be TRBD1 (6 bases). This CDR3 contains 16 residues. The ends were cut back, 0 bases at V and 0 bases at J, with 10 bases in the middle. The V gene's germline CDR1 is SGHNT and CDR2 YYREEE (reference sequence). The CDR3 region is CASSLGGPISGNTIYF. The CDR3 nucleotides read TGTGCCAGCAGCTTGGGGGGGCCCATCTCTGGAAACACCATATATTTT.

The rearrangement links TRBV7-2 to TRBJ2-5, with 8 bases aligning to TRBD1. CDR3 length: 14 residues. Trimming cost V 3 bases and J 2 bases; bases outside gene matches: 2. CDR1 and CDR2 (germline): SGHTA, FQGNSA. The CDR3 coding sequence is TGTGCCAGCAGCTTGAGGGACAGGCAAGAGACCCAGTACTTC. This translates into CASSLRDRQETQYF.

The J gene is TRBJ1-4, the V gene TRBV11-2; TRBD1 aligns across 10 bases. The V gene's germline CDR1 is SGHAT and CDR2 FQNNGV. V trimming: 0 bases; J trimming: 7 bases; junction bases outside the gene matches: 8. CDR3 length equals 17 residues. The CDR3 DNA sequence: TGTGCCAGCAGCTTAGATGGGGCTGACAGGGGGCGTGAAAAACTGTTTTTT. This codes for CASSLDGADRGREKLFF.

This clone was seen only a few times. J is TRBJ1-5 and V is TRBV18; no clear D gene. V was clipped by 2 bases and J by 4 bases, with 9 bases between them. The germline CDR1 and CDR2 sequences are KGHSH and LQKENI. CDR3 length: 14 amino acids. DNA of the CDR3: TGTGCCAGCTCACCAGGACGGTCGAATCAGCCCCAGCATTTT. Its translation is CASSPGRSNQPQHF.

This clone was found once. This chain connects TRBV7-9 to TRBJ2-5, with D unresolved. This CDR3 spans 13 amino acids. V was shortened by 2 bases and J by 4 bases, with 8 bases between the two germline ends. Per germline, CDR1 SEHNR and CDR2 FQNEAQ (reference sequence). CDR3 sequence: CASSLIPLETQYF. CDR3 in DNA: TGTGCCAGCAGCTTAATACCCTTAGAGACCCAGTACTTC.

The chain recombines TRBV7-6 with TRBJ2-5; TRBD2 aligns across 9 bases. V shed 7 bases and J 2 bases; nucleotides not matched to a gene: 2. The CDR3 is made up of 13 amino acids. Germline values: CDR1 SGHVS, CDR2 FNYEAQ. The DNA for the CDR3 is TGTGCCAGCACCCTAGCGGGGCAAGAGACCCAGTACTTC. Amino acid sequence: CASTLAGQETQYF.